The entry below describes one T cell receptor beta chain. The CDR3 length is 16 residues. V trimming: 4 bases; J trimming: 4 bases; junction bases outside the gene matches: 9. Germline V gives CDR1 LGHDT, CDR2 YNNKEL (reference sequence). Method: immunoSEQ multiplex PCR; TCRdb's copy keeps in-frame clones and lacks some. The profile shows 240,000 or so clones, around 88% of them singletons. This record comes from a study of blood T cell repertoires in COVID-19. The sequence was collected from a woman aged 35 to 49 with acute COVID-19. Material for sequencing was PBMCs or T cells enriched from blood (not recorded which). This chain links TRBV3-1 (or the pseudogene TRBV3-2) with TRBJ2-7; 11 nucleotides line up with TRBD2. The CDR3 is CASSPHAGTSGYEQYF. Written as DNA, the CDR3 is TGTGCCAGCAGCCCTCACGCCGGGACTAGCGGTTACGAGCAGTACTTC.